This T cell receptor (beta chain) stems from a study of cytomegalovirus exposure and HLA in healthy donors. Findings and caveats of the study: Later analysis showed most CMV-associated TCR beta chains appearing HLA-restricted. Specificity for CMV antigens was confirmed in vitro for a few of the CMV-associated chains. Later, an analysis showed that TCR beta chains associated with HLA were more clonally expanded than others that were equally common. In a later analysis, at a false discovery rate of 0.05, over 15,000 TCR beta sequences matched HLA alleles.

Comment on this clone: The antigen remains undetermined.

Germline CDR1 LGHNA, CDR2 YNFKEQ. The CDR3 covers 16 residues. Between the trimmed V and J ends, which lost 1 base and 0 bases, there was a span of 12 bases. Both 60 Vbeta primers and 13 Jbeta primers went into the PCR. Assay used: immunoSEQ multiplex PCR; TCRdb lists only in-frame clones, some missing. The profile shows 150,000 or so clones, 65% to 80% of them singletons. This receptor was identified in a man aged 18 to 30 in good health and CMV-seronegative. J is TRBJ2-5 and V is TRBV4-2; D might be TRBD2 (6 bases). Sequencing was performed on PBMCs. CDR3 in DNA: TGTGCCAGCAGCCAAGTGGGTAGCGGCAACCAAGAGACCCAGTACTTC. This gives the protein CASSQVGSGNQETQYF.